Listed here are 21 T cell receptor beta chains from one sample, sequenced in a study of response to subunit inactivated influenza vaccine. TCRdb redid the calling of the RT-PCR reads with MiXCR, one entry per CDR3 protein. Among roughly 700,000 distinct CDR3 sequences listed, approximately 15% were seen once. This material consisted of PBMCs from blood, taken around 14 days before vaccination. Receptors were obtained from a man aged 45-65 years who received an inactivated influenza vaccine.

J is TRBJ2-1 and V is TRBV7-9, with TRBD1 matching over 7 bases. Trimming at V came to 5 bases and at J to 9 bases, leaving 7 bases not matched to a gene. The CDR3 loop spans 13 amino acids. Germline loops: CDR1 SEHNR, CDR2 FQNEAQ (reference sequence). CDR3 DNA: TGTGCCAGCAGCCCCCAGACAGGGACTGAGCAGTTCTTC. Amino acids: CASSPQTGTEQFF. Drawing the rest from reference TRBV7-9 and TRBJ2-1, the complete variable domain is DTGVSQNPRHKITKRGQNVTFRCDPISEHNRLYWYRQTLGQGPEFLTYFQNEAQLEKSRLLSDRFSAERPKGSFSTLEIQRTEQGDSAMYLCASSPQTGTEQFFGPGTRLTVL.

The chain links TRBV5-1 to TRBJ2-1; D is unclear. CDR1 is SGHRS, CDR2 YFSETQ, per germline. The CDR3 has 13 amino acids. The ends were cut back, 3 bases at V and 7 bases at J, with 11 bases in the middle. The CDR3 sequence is CASSSTVMNEQFF. The CDR3 region has the DNA TGCGCCAGCAGCTCAACGGTCATGAATGAGCAGTTCTTC.

V usage is TRBV7-2 and J usage is TRBJ2-5; 11 nucleotides align to TRBD2. Germline V gene data show CDR1 as SGHTA and CDR2 as FQGNSA. V shed 6 bases, J shed 5 bases, and the junction held 8 bases outside the gene matches. This CDR3 has 15 residues. CDR3: CASSYSGGAYETQYF. CDR3 nucleotide sequence: TGTGCCAGCAGTTATAGCGGGGGGGCTTATGAGACCCAGTACTTC.

This clonotype was counted only a few times. DNA for the CDR3: TGCGCCAGCAGCCAAGGGACAGGGGGGCCCGGGGAGCTGTTTTTT. It is translated as CASSQGTGGPGELFF. The rearrangement joins TRBV4-1 to TRBJ2-2; 10 nucleotides agree with TRBD1. This CDR3 contains 15 residues. CDR1 and CDR2 (germline): MGHRA, YSYEKL. The V and J ends lost 1 base and 6 bases, in that order; junction bases with no gene match: 2.

This clonotype turned up a few times. The rearrangement joins TRBV5-3 to TRBJ2-1; D tentatively fits TRBD1 or TRBD2 (7 bases each). TRBV5-3 is sorted into the ORF group, with uncertain function. Trimming shortened V by 8 bases and J by 1 base, and 19 bases separated the two germline ends. CDR3 length: 16 amino acids. CDR3 sequence: CASTRGRGPSYNEQFF. For the CDR3, the DNA is TGTGCCAGTACTAGGGGGAGGGGGCCGTCCTACAATGAGCAGTTCTTC.

V gene TRBV28 combines with J gene TRBJ2-7; D not resolved. V lost 6 bases and J 2 bases, leaving 20 bases between the germline ends. CDR1 is MDHEN and CDR2 is SYDVKM in the germline V gene. The CDR3 is 16 amino acids. Here the CDR3 reads CASSLLGGRDAYEQYF. Here the CDR3 DNA reads TGTGCCAGCAGCCTTCTTGGTGGGCGCGATGCCTACGAGCAGTACTTC.

V gene TRBV5-6 combines with J gene TRBJ2-5; weak D call: TRBD2 (6 bases). Germline CDR1 is SGHDT and CDR2 is YYEEEE. This CDR3 has 17 residues. V was trimmed by 0 bases and J by 0 bases, leaving 15 bases between them. In DNA form, the CDR3 reads TGTGCCAGCAGCTTGGTCGGCAGTAGCGGCTACCAAGAGACCCAGTACTTC. Translated: CASSLVGSSGYQETQYF.

DNA for the CDR3: TGTGCCAGCAGCCAATCATTCCTGGGACTAGCGCGAGAGACCCAGTACTTC. Its translation is CASSQSFLGLARETQYF. V gene TRBV3-1 combines with J gene TRBJ2-5; 10 bases match TRBD2. The CDR3 has 17 amino acids. V trimming: 2 bases; J trimming: 4 bases; junction bases outside the gene matches: 10. Germline V lookup: CDR1 LGHDT, CDR2 YNNKEL (reference sequence).

The table lists this clonotype with a few counts. This rearrangement joins TRBV20-1 to TRBJ1-4; possible D gene TRBD1, 6 bases. Trimming removed 3 bases at V and 5 bases at J, with 10 bases between. Germline V gene sequence: CDR1 DFQATT, CDR2 SNEGSKA (reference sequence). The CDR3 extends over 13 amino acids. The CDR3 protein is CSASPTGNEKLFF. CDR3 coding DNA: TGCAGTGCTAGCCCCACAGGGAATGAAAAACTGTTTTTT.

The chain links TRBV6-2 or TRBV6-3 to TRBJ1-2; D call uncertain. The V end lost 6 bases, the J end lost 4 bases, and 12 bases lay between the germline ends. The CDR3 totals 13 residues. Germline V gene data show CDR1 as MNHEY and CDR2 as SVGEGT. The CDR3, as DNA: TGTGCCAGCAGCCTCCGACTGCGCTATGGCTACACCTTC. Translation: CASSLRLRYGYTF.

This clonotype was recorded a few times. This chain uses TRBV4-3 with TRBJ1-2, with 8 bases matching TRBD1. The V gene end was trimmed by 0 bases and the J gene end by 4 bases; junction bases not matched to a gene: 7. CDR1 and CDR2 (germline): LGHNA, YSLEER. The CDR3 is made up of 16 amino acids. The CDR3 DNA reads as TGCGCCAGCAGCCAAGATTTCGGGACAGGACTCTATGGCTACACCTTC. This sequence encodes CASSQDFGTGLYGYTF.

The chain combines TRBV11-2 with TRBJ2-3, with D maybe TRBD1 (7 bases). Germline assignment: CDR1 SGHAT and CDR2 FQNNGV. The ends were cut back, 1 base at V and 6 bases at J, with 17 bases in the middle. CDR3 length: 16 amino acids. CDR3 nucleotide sequence: TGTGCCAGCAGCTTAGGCGGGACAGTCCGTGGGGATACGCAGTATTTT. Amino acids: CASSLGGTVRGDTQYF.

This clonotype was counted a few times. The CDR3 region is CASSFPGQGVSAGELFF. Here the CDR3 DNA reads TGTGCCAGCAGTTTTCCGGGACAGGGGGTTTCGGCCGGGGAGCTGTTTTTT. The genes are TRBV28 and TRBJ2-2; 11 bases are a match to TRBD1. Germline loops: CDR1 MDHEN, CDR2 SYDVKM. The CDR3 length is 17 residues. Losses at the gene ends were 3 bases for V and 6 bases for J; bases not matched to a gene: 9.

V gene TRBV9 combines with J gene TRBJ2-1; 9 bases align to TRBD1. V lost 3 bases and J lost 7; bases outside the gene matches: 11. The CDR3 length is 16 residues. Per germline, CDR1 SGDLS and CDR2 YYNGEE. The CDR3 DNA reads as TGTGCCAGCAGCGCCTTTACAGGGGGCGCGTGGAATGAGCAGTTCTTC. Protein product: CASSAFTGGAWNEQFF.

CDR3 sequence reads: CASSLSGTSQETQYF. CDR3 sequence (DNA): TGTGCCAGCAGCTTAAGTGGGACTAGTCAAGAGACCCAGTACTTC. The genes are TRBV7-2 and TRBJ2-5, with 8 positions matching TRBD2. Germline loops: CDR1 SGHTA, CDR2 FQGNSA. V was clipped by 2 bases and J by 2 bases; unmatched bases: 4. This CDR3 has 15 amino acids. Using reference TRBV7-2 and TRBJ2-5 for the parts outside the CDR3, the full variable domain is GAGVSQSPSNKVTEKGKDVELRCDPISGHTALYWYRQSLGQGLEFLIYFQGNSAPDKSGLPSDRFSAERTGGSVSTLTIQRTQQEDSAVYLCASSLSGTSQETQYFGPGTRLLVL.

CDR3 amino acids: CSVERGGSDTQYF. In nucleotides, the CDR3 is TGCAGCGTCGAGCGGGGGGGCTCAGATACGCAGTATTTT. V gene TRBV29-1 combines with J gene TRBJ2-3; 10 bases agree with TRBD2. CDR3 length equals 13 residues. Germline CDR1 is SQVTM and CDR2 is ANQGSEA. V trimming: 6 bases; J trimming: 4 bases; junction bases outside the gene matches: 4.

This rearrangement joins TRBV3-1 to TRBJ1-3; D gene ambiguous. CDR1 is LGHDT, CDR2 YNNKEL, per germline (reference sequence). V was pared by 4 bases and J by 1 base, with 17 bases between. The CDR3 is made up of 17 amino acids. CDR3 protein: CASSLRPLPVSGNTIYF. The CDR3 DNA is TGTGCCAGCAGCCTCCGCCCACTACCCGTGTCTGGAAACACCATATATTTT.

The V call is TRBV15, the J call TRBJ1-5; the D gene is possibly TRBD1 (5 bases). CDR3 length equals 14 residues. CDR1 and CDR2 (germline): LNHNV, YYDKDF (reference sequence). V lost 3 bases and J 2 bases, leaving 8 bases between the germline ends. The CDR3 coding sequence is TGTGCCACCAGCAGTGACAGCCGCAATCAGCCCCAGCATTTT. This codes for CATSSDSRNQPQHF.

The CDR3 here is CSAPWAGTMNTEAFF. DNA for the CDR3: TGCAGTGCCCCCTGGGCCGGGACTATGAACACTGAAGCTTTCTTT. The V and J genes are TRBV20-1 and TRBJ1-1; TRBD1 might be the D (5 bases). The CDR3 has 15 residues. Germline assignment: CDR1 DFQATT and CDR2 SNEGSKA (reference sequence). The ends were cut back, 6 bases at V and 0 bases at J, with 17 bases in the middle.

This clonotype came up a few times. The rearrangement uses TRBV28 and TRBJ2-1; D call uncertain. Deletions cut 5 bases from V and 9 bases from J, with 17 bases between. This CDR3 has 14 residues. Looked up from germline, CDR1 is MDHEN and CDR2 is SYDVKM. This chain's CDR3 is CASSRSLLLPEQFF. DNA for the CDR3: TGTGCCAGCAGTAGGAGTCTTCTCCTTCCTGAGCAGTTCTTC.

This clonotype showed up just a few times. Mismatch with germline at one junction end may stem from a read error. The V gene is TRBV7-2, the J gene TRBJ2-4; a possible D gene is TRBD2 (5 bases). Germline values: CDR1 SGHTA, CDR2 FQGNSA. This CDR3 has 11 residues. CDR3 region: CASSLLGGPSF. In DNA, the CDR3 is TGTGCCAGCAGCTTACTAGGAGGACCATCCTTC.